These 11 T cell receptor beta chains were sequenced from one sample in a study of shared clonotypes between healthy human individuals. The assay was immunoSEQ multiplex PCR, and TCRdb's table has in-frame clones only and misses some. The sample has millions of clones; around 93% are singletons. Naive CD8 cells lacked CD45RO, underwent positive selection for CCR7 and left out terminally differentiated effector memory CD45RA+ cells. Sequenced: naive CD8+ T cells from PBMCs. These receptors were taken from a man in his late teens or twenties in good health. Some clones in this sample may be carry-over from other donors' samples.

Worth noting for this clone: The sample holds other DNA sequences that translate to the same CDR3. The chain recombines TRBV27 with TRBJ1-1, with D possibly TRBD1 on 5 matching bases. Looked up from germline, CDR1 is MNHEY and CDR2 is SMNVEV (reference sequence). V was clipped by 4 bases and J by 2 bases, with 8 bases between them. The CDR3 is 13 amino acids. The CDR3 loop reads CASSWGTNTEAFF. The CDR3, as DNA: TGTGCCAGCAGTTGGGGGACCAACACTGAAGCTTTCTTT.

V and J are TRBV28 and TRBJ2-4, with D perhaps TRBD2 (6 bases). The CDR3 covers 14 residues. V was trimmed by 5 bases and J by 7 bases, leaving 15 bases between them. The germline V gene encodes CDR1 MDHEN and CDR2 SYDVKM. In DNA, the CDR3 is TGTGCCAGCAGTCAGACCCGGGGGAAGAACATTCAGTACTTC. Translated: CASSQTRGKNIQYF.

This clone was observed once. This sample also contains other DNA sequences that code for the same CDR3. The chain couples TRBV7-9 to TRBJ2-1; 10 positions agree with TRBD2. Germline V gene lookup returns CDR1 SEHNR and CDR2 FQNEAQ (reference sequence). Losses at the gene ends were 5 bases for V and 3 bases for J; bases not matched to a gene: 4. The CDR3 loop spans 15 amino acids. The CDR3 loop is CASSPTSGDYNEQFF. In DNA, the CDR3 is TGTGCCAGCAGCCCCACTAGCGGGGACTACAATGAGCAGTTCTTC. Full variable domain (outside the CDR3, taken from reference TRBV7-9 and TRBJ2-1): DTGVSQNPRHKITKRGQNVTFRCDPISEHNRLYWYRQTLGQGPEFLTYFQNEAQLEKSRLLSDRFSAERPKGSFSTLEIQRTEQGDSAMYLCASSPTSGDYNEQFFGPGTRLTVL.

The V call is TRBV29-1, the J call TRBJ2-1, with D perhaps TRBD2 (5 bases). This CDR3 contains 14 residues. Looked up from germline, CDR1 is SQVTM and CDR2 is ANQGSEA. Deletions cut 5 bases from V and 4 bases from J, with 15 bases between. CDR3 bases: TGCAGCGTTTCCTCCCCGCGGGCTTACAATGAGCAGTTCTTC. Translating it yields CSVSSPRAYNEQFF.

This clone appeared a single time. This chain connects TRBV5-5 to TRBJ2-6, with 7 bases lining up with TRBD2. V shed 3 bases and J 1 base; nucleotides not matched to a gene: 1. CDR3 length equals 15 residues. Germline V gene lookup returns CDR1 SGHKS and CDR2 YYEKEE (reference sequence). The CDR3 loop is CASSWRGSGANVLTF. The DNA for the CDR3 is TGTGCCAGCAGCTGGCGGGGGTCTGGGGCCAACGTCCTGACTTTC.

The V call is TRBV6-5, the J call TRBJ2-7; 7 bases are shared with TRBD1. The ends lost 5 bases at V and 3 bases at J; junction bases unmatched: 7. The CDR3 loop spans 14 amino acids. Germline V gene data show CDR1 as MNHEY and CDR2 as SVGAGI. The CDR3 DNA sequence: TGTGCCAGCAGTCCGCGGACAGGCATCTACGAGCAGTACTTC. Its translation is CASSPRTGIYEQYF.

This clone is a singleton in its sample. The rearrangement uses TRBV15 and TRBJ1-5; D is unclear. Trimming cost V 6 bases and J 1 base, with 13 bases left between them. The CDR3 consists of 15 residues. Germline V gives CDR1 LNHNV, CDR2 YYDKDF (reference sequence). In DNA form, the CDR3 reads TGTGCCACCAGGGAGGCGGGTAGGAGCAATCAGCCCCAGCATTTT. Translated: CATREAGRSNQPQHF.

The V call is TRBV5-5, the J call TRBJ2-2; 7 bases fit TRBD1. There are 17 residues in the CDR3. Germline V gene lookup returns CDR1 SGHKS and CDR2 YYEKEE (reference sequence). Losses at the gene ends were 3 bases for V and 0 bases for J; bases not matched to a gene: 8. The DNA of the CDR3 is TGTGCCAGCAGCTACGGTGCCGGGACAGCGAACACCGGGGAGCTGTTTTTT. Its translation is CASSYGAGTANTGELFF.

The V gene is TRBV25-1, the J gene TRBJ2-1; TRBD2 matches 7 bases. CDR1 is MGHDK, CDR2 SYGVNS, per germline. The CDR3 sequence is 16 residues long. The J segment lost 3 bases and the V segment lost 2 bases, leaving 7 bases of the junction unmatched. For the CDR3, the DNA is TGTGCCAGCAGTGAAACCGGTGCTAGCGGCTACAATGAGCAGTTCTTC. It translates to CASSETGASGYNEQFF.

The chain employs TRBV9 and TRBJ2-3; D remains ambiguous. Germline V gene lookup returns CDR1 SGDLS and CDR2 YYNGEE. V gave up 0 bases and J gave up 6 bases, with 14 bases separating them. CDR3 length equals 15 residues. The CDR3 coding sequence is TGTGCCAGCAGCGTAGTTGGGTCAGATCGGGATACGCAGTATTTT. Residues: CASSVVGSDRDTQYF.

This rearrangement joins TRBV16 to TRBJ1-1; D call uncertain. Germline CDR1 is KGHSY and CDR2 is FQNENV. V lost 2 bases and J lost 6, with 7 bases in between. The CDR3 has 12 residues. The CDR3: CASSQVPSEAFF. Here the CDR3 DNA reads TGTGCCAGCAGCCAAGTGCCATCTGAAGCTTTCTTT. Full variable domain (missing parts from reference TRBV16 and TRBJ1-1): GEEVAQTPKHLVRGEGQKAKLYCAPIKGHSYVFWYQQVLKNEFKFLISFQNENVFDETGMPKERFSAKCLPNSPCSLEIQATKLEDSAVYFCASSQVPSEAFFGQGTRLTVV.